This record concerns one TCR beta chain sequence. Its antigen is not known. Assay: immunoSEQ multiplex PCR; the TCRdb copy retains only in-frame clones and omits some. Of more than 30,000 clones in the sample, approximately 90% were seen once. The data derive from a study of STAT5B mutations in CD4+ large granular lymphocyte leukemia. This CDR3 comprises 14 residues. Germline CDR1 and CDR2: SGHTA and FQGTGA. The germline V and J ends were trimmed by 5 bases and 2 bases, with 11 bases remaining between them. Study-level findings and limits: CD4-sorted patient repertoires seemed more clonal than healthy CD4+ repertoires.

The sequence was obtained from a human donor in good health. The chain recombines TRBV7-3 with TRBJ2-3, with TRBD2 as a possible D gene (5 bases). The sequenced sample consisted of CD4+ T cells from blood buffy coats. This CDR3 reads CASSERLSTDTQYF. The DNA of the CDR3 is TGTGCCAGCAGCGAACGACTATCCACAGATACGCAGTATTTT.